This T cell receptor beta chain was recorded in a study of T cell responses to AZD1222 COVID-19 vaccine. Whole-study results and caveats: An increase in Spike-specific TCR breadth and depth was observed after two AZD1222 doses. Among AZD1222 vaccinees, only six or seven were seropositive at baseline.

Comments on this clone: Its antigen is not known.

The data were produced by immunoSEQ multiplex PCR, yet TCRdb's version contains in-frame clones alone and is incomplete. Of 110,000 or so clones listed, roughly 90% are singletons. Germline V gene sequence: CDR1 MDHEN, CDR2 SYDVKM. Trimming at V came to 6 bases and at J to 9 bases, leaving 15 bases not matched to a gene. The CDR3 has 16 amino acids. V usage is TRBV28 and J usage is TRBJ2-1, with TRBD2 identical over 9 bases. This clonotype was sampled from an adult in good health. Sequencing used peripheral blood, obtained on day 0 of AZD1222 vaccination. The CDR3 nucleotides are TGTGCCAGCAGACCCCCGGAGCGGGGGGATATAGCTGAGCAGTTCTTC. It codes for CASRPPERGDIAEQFF.